Listed here are 9 T cell receptor beta chains from one sample, sequenced in a study of blood T cells in healthy people across ages. A sample-barcoded 5' primer and a J-beta primer mix were used in a second PCR of roughly 7 to 11 cycles. MiXCR was run by TCRdb on the 5' RACE reads, yielding one entry per CDR3 protein. The table lists about 400,000 distinct CDR3 sequences, 45% to 60% of them singletons. The sample was blood. These receptors originate from a man between 60 and 75 years old in good health.

The chain recombines TRBV28 with TRBJ2-4; D may correspond to TRBD1 or TRBD2 (7 bases each). V lost 6 bases and J lost 13, with 22 bases in between. Per germline, CDR1 MDHEN and CDR2 SYDVKM. This CDR3 has 14 amino acids. CDR3 protein: CASREQGRGNEQYF. The CDR3 DNA reads TGTGCCAGCAGGGAACAGGGGCGGGGGAATGAGCAGTACTTC.

The gene calls are TRBV9 and TRBJ2-2; 13 bases agree with TRBD2. There are 19 residues in the CDR3. Germline CDR1 reads SGDLS; CDR2 reads YYNGEE. V shed 4 bases, J shed 4 bases, and the junction held 13 bases outside the gene matches. The CDR3 coding sequence is TGTGCCAGCAGCCCCCGACTAGCGGGAGGTGGAGGGGGCACCGGGGAGCTGTTTTTT. It is translated as CASSPRLAGGGGGTGELFF.

This sequence joins TRBV10-3 and TRBJ2-3; 10 nucleotides line up with TRBD2. Germline V gives CDR1 ENHRY, CDR2 SYGVKD. After removal of 10 bases from V and 4 bases from J, the junction contained 8 bases not matched to a gene. This CDR3 has 14 amino acids. CDR3 amino acids: CATSSGRVSDTQYF. The CDR3 nucleotides read TGTGCCACCTCTAGCGGGAGAGTGTCAGATACGCAGTATTTT.

The chain combines TRBV29-1 with TRBJ1-5; D not certain. The CDR3 covers 13 residues. Looked up from germline, CDR1 is SQVTM and CDR2 is ANQGSEA. V was shortened by 5 bases and J by 2 bases, with 10 bases between the two germline ends. CDR3 residues: CSVLVEGNQPQHF. CDR3 nucleotide sequence: TGCAGCGTTCTTGTGGAGGGCAATCAGCCCCAGCATTTT. Based on the CDR3 plus reference TRBV29-1 and TRBJ1-5, the full variable domain is SAVISQKPSRDICQRGTSLTIQCQVDSQVTMMFWYRQQPGQSLTLIATANQGSEATYESGFVIDKFPISRPNLTFSTLTVSNMSPEDSSIYLCSVLVEGNQPQHFGDGTRLSIL.

This chain connects TRBV28 to TRBJ2-3; D gene unclear. V was clipped by 6 bases and J by 6 bases, with 16 bases between them. This CDR3 contains 14 residues. From germline, CDR1 is MDHEN and CDR2 SYDVKM. CDR3 DNA: TGTGCCAGCAGGGCGTGGCTACCGGTGGATACGCAGTATTTT. It is translated as CASRAWLPVDTQYF.

This clonotype has only a few counts. A much more abundant neighbour one base away suggests this may be a read error. The V call is TRBV9, the J call TRBJ2-5; a possible D gene is TRBD1 (5 bases). V lost 7 bases and J 5 bases, leaving 15 bases between the germline ends. CDR3 size: 13 residues. CDR1 is SGDLS and CDR2 is YYNGEE in the germline V gene. This CDR3 is CASGAVATETQYF. CDR3 bases: TGTGCCAGCGGGGCAGTGGCGACGGAGACCCAGTACTTC.

The chain couples TRBV12-3 or TRBV12-4 to TRBJ2-5; D is uncertain. CDR3 length: 12 residues. V was cut by 4 bases and J by 4 bases, with 7 bases left in between. In DNA, the CDR3 is TGTGCCAGCAGTTATCCCTCAGAGACCCAGTACTTC. Translating gives CASSYPSETQYF.

This sequence joins TRBV5-6 and TRBJ2-5, with D perhaps matching TRBD1 or TRBD2 (5 bases each). The CDR3 runs 14 residues. V was cut by 3 bases and J by 5 bases, with 14 bases left in between. CDR1 SGHDT and CDR2 YYEEEE come from the germline V gene. CDR3 protein: CASSSDGWGETQYF. The CDR3 coding sequence is TGTGCCAGCAGCTCGGATGGGTGGGGGGAGACCCAGTACTTC.

As DNA, the CDR3 is TGTGCCAGCAGCTTAAGACGACAGGGGAATAATGAAAAACTGTTTTTT. This codes for CASSLRRQGNNEKLFF. The chain is built from TRBV7-6 and TRBJ1-4; 8 nucleotides match TRBD1. The CDR3 is 16 residues long. In germline, CDR1 is SGHVS, CDR2 FNYEAQ. V lost 2 bases to trimming and J lost 4 bases; unmatched junction nucleotides: 6.